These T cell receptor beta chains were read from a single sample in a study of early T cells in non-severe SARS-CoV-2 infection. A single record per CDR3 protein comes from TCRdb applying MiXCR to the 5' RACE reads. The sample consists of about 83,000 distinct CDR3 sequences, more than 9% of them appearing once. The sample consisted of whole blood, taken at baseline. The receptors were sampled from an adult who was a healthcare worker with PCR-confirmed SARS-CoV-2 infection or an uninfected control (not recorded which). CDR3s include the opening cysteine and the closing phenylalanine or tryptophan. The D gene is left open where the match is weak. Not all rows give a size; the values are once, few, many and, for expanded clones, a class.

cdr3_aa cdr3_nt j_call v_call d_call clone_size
CASGSLNEQFF TGTGCTAGTGGTTCCCTAAATGAGCAGTTCTTC TRBJ2-1 TRBV12-5 . few
CSARDQTGNQPQHF TGCAGTGCTAGAGATCAGACAGGTAATCAGCCCCAGCATTTT TRBJ1-5 TRBV20-1 . .
CASSLVLAGGNNEQFF TGTGCCAGCAGTTTAGTCTTAGCGGGAGGGAACAATGAGCAGTTCTTC TRBJ2-1 TRBV28 TRBD2 many
CASSQGVDRENIQYF TGTGCCAGCAGCCAAGGGGTGGACCGGGAAAACATTCAGTACTTC TRBJ2-4 TRBV4-2 . few
CASSPRTSGINTDTQYF TGTGCCAGCAGTCCCCGGACTAGCGGGATCAACACAGATACGCAGTATTTT TRBJ2-3 TRBV12-3/TRBV12-4 TRBD2 few
CATSRAGGERGEQFF TGTGCCACCAGCAGAGCGGGAGGCGAGCGTGGAGAGCAGTTCTTC TRBJ2-1 TRBV15 TRBD2 few
CASSFPGQGSDTQYF TGCGCCAGCAGCTTTCCGGGACAGGGATCAGATACGCAGTATTTT TRBJ2-3 TRBV5-1 TRBD1 few
CASSPSGRREQYF TGTGCCAGCAGTCCAAGCGGGAGGCGCGAGCAGTACTTC TRBJ2-7 TRBV28 TRBD2 few
CASRRGFTYEQYF TGTGCCAGCAGGAGGGGCTTTACCTACGAGCAGTACTTC TRBJ2-7 TRBV2 . few
CASSSEDEQYF TGTGCCAGCAGCTCCGAGGACGAGCAGTACTTC TRBJ2-7 TRBV7-6 . .
CASSVDGPDRGYGYTF TGTGCCAGCAGTGTGGATGGACCGGACAGGGGCTATGGCTACACCTTC TRBJ1-2 TRBV2 TRBD1 few
CASSSTAGLQYF TGTGCCAGCAGCTCTACCGCGGGACTGCAGTACTTC TRBJ2-7 TRBV7-9 . .
CASSLSPRLADDYNEQFF TGTGCCAGCAGTTTATCCCCCCGACTAGCGGATGACTACAATGAGCAGTTCTTC TRBJ2-1 TRBV28 TRBD2 many
CASTPSTGELFF TGTGCCAGCACCCCCTCGACCGGGGAGCTGTTTTTT TRBJ2-2 TRBV28 . .
CASSSNRGGETQYF TGTGCCAGCAGCTCGAACAGGGGAGGAGAGACCCAGTACTTC TRBJ2-5 TRBV7-9 . many
CSARLILAPRGDTQYF TGCAGTGCTAGGCTAATCCTAGCGCCGAGAGGAGATACGCAGTATTTT TRBJ2-3 TRBV20-1 . few
CASETESVYGYTF TGTGCCAGCGAAACTGAAAGCGTCTATGGCTACACCTTC TRBJ1-2 TRBV28 . few
CASSLRQAGELFF TGTGCCAGCAGTTTAAGACAGGCCGGGGAGCTGTTTTTT TRBJ2-2 TRBV12-3/TRBV12-4 . .
CASSQSYDRNFRSYTF TGTGCCAGCAGCCAAAGCTATGACAGGAACTTTAGAAGCTACACCTTC TRBJ1-2 TRBV3-1 . few
CASSLPGTGSNTGELFF TGTGCCAGCAGCTTACCCGGGACAGGATCGAACACCGGGGAGCTGTTTTTT TRBJ2-2 TRBV7-9 TRBD1 .
CASSWGRRRREQYF TGTGCCAGCAGTTGGGGACGTAGGAGAAGGGAGCAGTACTTC TRBJ2-7 TRBV12-3/TRBV12-4 . few
CASSLRSGRSRTQYF TGTGCCAGCAGTTTACGGTCGGGGCGTTCGAGGACCCAGTACTTC TRBJ2-5 TRBV28 . .
CASSPHRYEQYF TGTGCCAGCAGCCCTCATCGTTACGAGCAGTACTTC TRBJ2-7 TRBV6-2/TRBV6-3 . many
CASSPRGQRVATNEKLFF TGTGCCAGCTCACCACGGGGCCAGCGCGTTGCAACTAATGAAAAACTGTTTTTT TRBJ1-4 TRBV18 . .
CSARDLGRNPYNEQFF TGCAGTGCTAGAGATCTAGGGAGGAACCCCTACAATGAGCAGTTCTTC TRBJ2-1 TRBV20-1 . many
CASSITPQHGYTF TGTGCCAGCAGTATCACCCCCCAGCACGGCTACACCTTC TRBJ1-2 TRBV27 . .
CASSLDRVNEQFF TGTGCCAGCAGCTTGGACAGGGTCAATGAGCAGTTCTTC TRBJ2-1 TRBV5-6 . few
CAISDLGLDNEQFF TGTGCCATCAGTGACCTGGGTCTGGACAATGAGCAGTTCTTC TRBJ2-1 TRBV10-3 . many
CASSTSRHEQYF TGCGCCAGCAGCACTAGCAGGCACGAGCAGTACTTC TRBJ2-7 TRBV5-1 . .
CSARGENSNQPQHF TGCAGTGCTAGAGGTGAGAATAGCAATCAGCCCCAGCATTTT TRBJ1-5 TRBV20-1 . few
CASSQEGQGVDGYTF TGTGCCAGCAGCCAAGAAGGACAGGGGGTAGATGGCTACACCTTC TRBJ1-2 TRBV3-1 TRBD1 many
CASSSENNPYEQYF TGTGCCAGCAGCAGCGAGAATAACCCCTACGAGCAGTACTTC TRBJ2-7 TRBV5-4 . .
CASSLWVYNEQFF TGTGCCAGCTCCCTATGGGTTTACAATGAGCAGTTCTTC TRBJ2-1 TRBV6-4 . many
CASSLRNWWQGIQPQHF TGTGCCAGCAGTTTAAGAAATTGGTGGCAGGGAATCCAGCCCCAGCATTTT TRBJ1-5 TRBV28 . many
CASSPGQGVSGNTIYF TGTGCCAGCAGTCCGGGACAGGGGGTCTCTGGAAACACCATATATTTT TRBJ1-3 TRBV28 TRBD1 few
CASSLQLRGGYGYTF TGTGCCAGCAGTTTACAACTTAGGGGGGGCTATGGCTACACCTTC TRBJ1-2 TRBV28 . .
CASSSSYRETQYF TGTGCCAGCAGCTCCTCCTACAGGGAGACCCAGTACTTC TRBJ2-5 TRBV7-3 . many
CASSLCWDRNYPNQPQHF TGCGCCAGCAGTCTCTGCTGGGACAGGAACTATCCCAATCAGCCCCAGCATTTT TRBJ1-5 TRBV10-1 TRBD1 many
CASSLQGAPYGYTF TGTGCCAGCAGCCTGCAGGGAGCACCCTATGGCTACACCTTC TRBJ1-2 TRBV28 . once
CASSQGGGSSQFF TGTGCCAGCAGCCAAGGGGGGGGATCTTCGCAGTTCTTC TRBJ2-1 TRBV4-2 TRBD2 .
CASSAGQPGSGNTIYF TGTGCCAGCAGTGCGGGACAGCCTGGCTCTGGAAACACCATATATTTT TRBJ1-3 TRBV2 TRBD1 many
CATEEGNQETQYF TGTGCCACTGAGGAAGGGAACCAAGAGACCCAGTACTTC TRBJ2-5 TRBV6-1 . many
CASSLQGRADTQYF TGCGCCAGCAGCTTACAGGGCAGGGCTGATACGCAGTATTTT TRBJ2-3 TRBV5-1 . few
CASSLAKTSGRARGIETQYF TGTGCCAGCAGCCTCGCTAAAACTAGCGGGAGGGCCCGGGGGATAGAGACCCAGTACTTC TRBJ2-5 TRBV4-2 TRBD2 few
CASSPTSGTDTQYF TGTGCCAGCAGCCCGACTAGCGGGACAGATACGCAGTATTTT TRBJ2-3 TRBV9 TRBD2 few
CASSRNTEAFF TGTGCCAGCAGCCGTAACACTGAAGCTTTCTTT TRBJ1-1 TRBV28 . many
CASSGQGGTYEQYF TGTGCCAGCAGCGGTCAGGGGGGGACCTACGAGCAGTACTTC TRBJ2-7 TRBV7-2 . many
CASSLVGANNSPLHF TGCGCCAGCAGCTTGGTTGGGGCGAATAATTCACCCCTCCACTTT TRBJ1-6 TRBV5-1 . once
CASKTGTTETVAFF TGTGCCAGTAAAACCGGGACCACGGAGACTGTAGCTTTCTTT TRBJ1-1 TRBV12-3/TRBV12-4 . once
CAISESVRRDEQFF TGTGCCATCAGTGAGTCGGTACGGCGCGATGAGCAGTTCTTC TRBJ2-1 TRBV10-3 . .
CSARGRGYNEQFF TGCAGTGCTAGGGGGAGGGGTTACAATGAGCAGTTCTTC TRBJ2-1 TRBV20-1 TRBD2 many
CSVATGGGSGNTIYF TGCAGCGTTGCGACAGGGGGGGGCTCTGGAAACACCATATATTTT TRBJ1-3 TRBV29-1 TRBD1 few
CASSPRTGDTEAFF TGTGCCAGCTCACCAAGGACAGGCGACACTGAAGCTTTCTTT TRBJ1-1 TRBV18 TRBD1 few